This T cell receptor (beta chain) originates from a study of blood T cells in healthy people across ages. In the case of this clonotype: Its target is unknown.

The CDR3 extends over 13 amino acids. With 2 bases removed from V and 8 bases from J, the gap between germline ends came to 12 bases. Germline V lookup: CDR1 SGHTA, CDR2 FQGNSA. General study results and limits: Roughly linearly, TCR beta diversity per million T cells fell as age increased.

For the second PCR, which ran for roughly 6 to 11 cycles, a sample-barcoded 5' primer and a J-beta primer mix were used. MiXCR, applied by TCRdb to the 5' RACE reads, yields one record per CDR3 protein. The table has around 2 million distinct CDR3 sequences, roughly two fifths seen once. Sequencing was performed on blood. The sequence derives from a human donor in good health. The rearrangement links TRBV7-2 to TRBJ1-2; a possible D gene is TRBD1 (5 bases). The CDR3 reads CASSLNGWGGYTF. CDR3 in DNA: TGTGCCAGCAGCTTAAACGGGTGGGGGGGCTACACCTTC.